This TCR beta chain was sequenced in a study of read filtering for tumor transcriptome and immune sequencing. From 350 to 500 ng of RNA, a library with molecular barcoded alpha/delta and beta/gamma adaptors was made. Each CDR3 protein gets one entry after TCRdb re-called the reads with MiXCR. The data hold roughly 130,000 distinct CDR3 sequences, with 10% to 15% observed a single time. Study-wide points: The CD138-negative fraction was mixed bone marrow immune cells, not pure T cells. Roughly 80% of IR-seq clonotypes had a single read, yet these held 3.5% to 4.5% of reads.

This clonotype occurred many times. What it binds is not known. The CDR3 covers 16 residues. The ends lost 6 bases at V and 5 bases at J; junction bases unmatched: 14. CDR1 and CDR2 from the germline V gene are SQVTM and ANQGSEA. Sequencing was performed on a population of CD138-negative cells sorted from bone marrow. The V and J genes are TRBV29-1 and TRBJ2-3; 10 bases agree with TRBD2. The sequence was collected from a donor at least 40 years old with multiple myeloma. The CDR3 nucleotides read TGCAGCGTGCGCCAATCTAGCGGGAGTAATTTAGATACGCAGTATTTT. Translation gives CSVRQSSGSNLDTQYF.